These T cell receptor beta chains were read from a single sample in a study of cytomegalovirus exposure and HLA in healthy donors. Here immunoSEQ multiplex PCR was the method, and the copy in TCRdb shows in-frame clones only, minus some. The sample yields around 170,000 clones, approximately 81% seen once. The sample consisted of PBMCs. These receptors originate from a middle-aged man in good health and CMV-seropositive. CDR3s leave out the opening cysteine and the closing phenylalanine or tryptophan. Fields, in order: CDR3 protein, J gene, V gene.

ASSSRGLAKNIQY | TRBJ2-4 | TRBV7-2
ASQGDNEQF | TRBJ2-1 | TRBV18
ASNLWGPGTEAF | TRBJ1-1 | TRBV7-9
ASSLAGGTYNEQF | TRBJ2-1 | TRBV11-3
AISPGGQETQY | TRBJ2-5 | TRBV10-3
AISDRGPEAF | TRBJ1-1 | TRBV10-3
SVALMEAADEQY | TRBJ2-7 | TRBV29-1
ASSEGTGGFYEQY | TRBJ2-7 | TRBV6-1
ASSQGLYNEQF | TRBJ2-1 | TRBV11-3
ASSPQHAGAASNEQF | TRBJ2-1 | TRBV4-3
ASSFIRDFYINEQF | TRBJ2-1 | TRBV27
ASSLGTQPNYGYT | TRBJ1-2 | TRBV28
ASRRQGASSYNEQF | TRBJ2-1 | TRBV28
ASSGAGRNNQPQH | TRBJ1-5 | TRBV2
SVGQGRAETQY | TRBJ2-5 | TRBV29-1
ASSLQTGRADTQY | TRBJ2-3 | TRBV7-9
ASSRAGGPHNEQF | TRBJ2-1 | TRBV6-5
ASSQRTGNYEQY | TRBJ2-7 | TRBV5-4
ASRPRLVTYEQY | TRBJ2-7 | TRBV6-5
ASGSGSGANVLT | TRBJ2-6 | TRBV5-1
ASSPSPYNEQF | TRBJ2-1 | TRBV18
ASSQDRAANYGYT | TRBJ1-2 | TRBV4-1
ASSLQTGGGTEAF | TRBJ1-1 | TRBV5-1
ATGGDRAGNQPQH | TRBJ1-5 | TRBV10-3
ASSPSEDTQY | TRBJ2-3 | TRBV19
ASSSRLAGPDTQY | TRBJ2-3 | TRBV5-4
ASSLGQGVYNEQF | TRBJ2-1 | TRBV5-4
ASSPPSISGRSYNEQF | TRBJ2-1 | TRBV18
ASSPGLGGTYGYT | TRBJ1-2 | TRBV18
ASSPHTGDNEKLF | TRBJ1-4 | TRBV9
ASTSSGTVYNEQF | TRBJ2-1 | TRBV6-5
ASSYRETNHGYT | TRBJ1-2 | TRBV5-4
ASSSPGTGVLGYGYT | TRBJ1-2 | TRBV28
ASSQGGGTYNEQF | TRBJ2-1 | TRBV4-1
ASSPLAGGPKRETQY | TRBJ2-5 | TRBV18
ASRAGTGAYEQY | TRBJ2-7 | TRBV2
ASSLARLVYEQY | TRBJ2-7 | TRBV5-6
ASSFRDRGVQPQH | TRBJ1-5 | TRBV28
ASRRTGNYEQY | TRBJ2-7 | TRBV27
ASRDSNEKLF | TRBJ1-4 | TRBV28
ASSQDVGLAYNEQF | TRBJ2-1 | TRBV4-3
ASSPFGGGTDTQY | TRBJ2-3 | TRBV18
SAGTSGGAWDTGELF | TRBJ2-2 | TRBV29-1
ASSPTLTGSGDYGYT | TRBJ1-2 | TRBV18
ASSQGLAYRELF | TRBJ2-2 | TRBV7-2
ASSQEGHSNGDTQY | TRBJ2-3 | TRBV4-1
ASSFEGKGNTIY | TRBJ1-3 | TRBV7-9
ASSISPGDTEAF | TRBJ1-1 | TRBV19
ASSDPQGGRKKETQY | TRBJ2-5 | TRBV9
SVLPVLNTGELF | TRBJ2-2 | TRBV29-1
SVQGKYSGNTIY | TRBJ1-3 | TRBV29-1
ASSVASKGRMDRQPQH | TRBJ1-5 | TRBV9
AWNKDRGRWEGYT | TRBJ1-2 | TRBV30
ASSEASTFGNTIY | TRBJ1-3 | TRBV6-1
ASRSGTLSYNEQF | TRBJ2-1 | TRBV27
ASSDGMGLAGQETQY | TRBJ2-5 | TRBV6-1
ASSPTKGRFGYT | TRBJ1-2 | TRBV6-5
ASSDPLRNYGYT | TRBJ1-2 | TRBV4-1
ASSFPWKGIPNTGELF | TRBJ2-2 | TRBV11-2